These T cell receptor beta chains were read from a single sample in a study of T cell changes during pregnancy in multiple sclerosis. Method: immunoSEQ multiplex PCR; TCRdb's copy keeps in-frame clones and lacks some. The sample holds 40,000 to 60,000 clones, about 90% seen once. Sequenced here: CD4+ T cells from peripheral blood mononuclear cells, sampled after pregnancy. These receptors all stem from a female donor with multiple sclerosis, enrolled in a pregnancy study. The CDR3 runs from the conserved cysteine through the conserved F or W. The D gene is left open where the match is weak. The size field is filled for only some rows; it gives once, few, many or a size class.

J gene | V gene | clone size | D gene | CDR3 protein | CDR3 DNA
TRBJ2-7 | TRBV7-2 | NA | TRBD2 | CASSLTSVSYEQYF | TGTGCCAGCAGCTTAACTAGCGTGTCCTACGAGCAGTACTTC
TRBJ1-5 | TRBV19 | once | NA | CASSLSGPDYNQPQHF | TGTGCCAGTAGTCTAAGTGGGCCAGATTACAATCAGCCCCAGCATTTT
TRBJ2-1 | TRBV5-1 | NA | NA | CASSLGGRSSYNEQFF | TGCGCCAGCAGCTTGGGGGGGAGGAGCTCCTACAATGAGCAGTTCTTC
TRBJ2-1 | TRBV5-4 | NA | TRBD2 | CASTEAGGPYNEQFF | TGTGCCAGCACCGAAGCGGGAGGGCCCTACAATGAGCAGTTCTTC
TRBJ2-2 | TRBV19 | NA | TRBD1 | CASTIRGRRVGELFF | TGTGCCAGTACCATCAGGGGGCGTCGAGTCGGGGAGCTGTTTTTT
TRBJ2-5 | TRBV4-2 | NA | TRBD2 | CASSKLAGETQYF | TGTGCCAGCAGCAAACTAGCGGGAGAGACCCAGTACTTC
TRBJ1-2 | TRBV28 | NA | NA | CASSLAQTNYGYTF | TGTGCCAGCAGTTTAGCACAGACTAACTATGGCTACACCTTC
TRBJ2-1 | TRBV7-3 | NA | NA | CASSLTSTAKGGEQFF | TGTGCCAGCAGCTTAACGTCAACAGCCAAAGGGGGTGAGCAGTTCTTC
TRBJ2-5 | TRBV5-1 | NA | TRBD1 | CASSLGGGQGKTQYF | TGCGCCAGCAGCTTGGGGGGGGGACAGGGAAAGACCCAGTACTTC
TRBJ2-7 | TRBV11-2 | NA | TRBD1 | CASSFGTGGATYEQYF | TGTGCCAGCAGCTTCGGGACAGGGGGGGCCACCTACGAGCAGTACTTC
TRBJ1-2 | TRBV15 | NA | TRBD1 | CATSRDTGGYGYTF | TGTGCCACCAGCAGAGATACAGGGGGCTATGGCTACACCTTC
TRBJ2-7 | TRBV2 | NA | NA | CASRGRATLQNYEQYF | TGTGCCAGCAGGGGCAGGGCTACGCTCCAGAACTACGAGCAGTACTTC
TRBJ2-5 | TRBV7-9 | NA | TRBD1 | CASSSGTGSETQYF | TGTGCCAGCAGCTCGGGGACAGGGAGTGAGACCCAGTACTTC
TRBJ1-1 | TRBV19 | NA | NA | CASMETRNTEAFF | TGTGCCAGTATGGAGACGAGAAACACTGAAGCTTTCTTT
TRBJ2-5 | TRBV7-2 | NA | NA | CASSLNFGGLQETQYF | TGTGCCAGCAGCTTAAATTTCGGCGGTCTACAAGAGACCCAGTACTTC
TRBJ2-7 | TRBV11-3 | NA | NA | CASSPDTAYEQYF | TGTGCCAGCAGCCCGGACACTGCCTACGAGCAGTACTTC
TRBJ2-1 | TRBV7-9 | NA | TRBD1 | CASSLGTGMNEQFF | TGTGCCAGCAGCTTGGGGACAGGGATGAATGAGCAGTTCTTC
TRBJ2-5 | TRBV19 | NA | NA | CASSSNYETQYF | TGTGCCAGTAGTTCAAACTACGAGACCCAGTACTTC
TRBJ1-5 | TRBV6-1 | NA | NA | CASSSGGAGNQPQHF | TGTGCCAGCAGTTCTGGGGGCGCTGGCAATCAGCCCCAGCATTTT
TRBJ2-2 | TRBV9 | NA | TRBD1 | CASSVGTGGYTGELFF | TGTGCCAGCAGCGTAGGGACAGGGGGGTACACCGGGGAGCTGTTTTTT
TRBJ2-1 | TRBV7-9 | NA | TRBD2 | CASSLVSGGIREQFF | TGTGCCAGCAGCTTAGTGTCGGGAGGAATCAGGGAGCAGTTCTTC
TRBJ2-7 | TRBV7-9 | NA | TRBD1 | CASSLVVGSGGEQYF | TGTGCCAGCAGCTTAGTAGTGGGGTCAGGGGGTGAGCAGTACTTC
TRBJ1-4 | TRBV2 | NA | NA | CASIGGVQRFEKLFF | TGTGCCAGCATCGGAGGGGTCCAGCGGTTCGAAAAACTGTTTTTT
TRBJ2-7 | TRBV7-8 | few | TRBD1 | CASSSGQASSYEQYF | TGTGCCAGCAGCTCGGGACAGGCGAGCTCCTACGAGCAGTACTTC
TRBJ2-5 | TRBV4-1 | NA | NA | CASSQGPAGETQYF | TGCGCCAGCAGCCAAGGACCCGCGGGAGAGACCCAGTACTTC
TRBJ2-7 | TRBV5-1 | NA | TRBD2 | CASSLVGGSSYEQYF | TGCGCCAGCAGCTTGGTTGGCGGGAGCTCCTACGAGCAGTACTTC
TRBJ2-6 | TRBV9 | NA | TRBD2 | CASSVGGASGRAAGANVLTF | TGTGCCAGCAGCGTAGGAGGGGCTAGCGGGAGGGCCGCTGGGGCCAACGTCCTGACTTTC
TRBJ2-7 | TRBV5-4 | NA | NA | CASSLGSITRSYEQYF | TGTGCCAGCAGCTTGGGTAGCATCACCCGCTCCTACGAGCAGTACTTC
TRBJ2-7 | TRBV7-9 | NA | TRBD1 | CASSLPSGQDPLGEQYF | TGTGCCAGCAGCTTACCATCGGGACAGGATCCCCTCGGGGAGCAGTACTTC
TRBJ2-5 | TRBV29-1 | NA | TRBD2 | CSAELGLAGGQETQYF | TGCAGCGCCGAACTAGGGCTAGCGGGAGGCCAAGAGACCCAGTACTTC
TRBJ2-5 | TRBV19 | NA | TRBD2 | CASSMGLAGSPREQYF | TGTGCCAGTAGTATGGGACTAGCGGGATCCCCTAGGGAGCAGTACTTC
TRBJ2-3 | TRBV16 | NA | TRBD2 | CASSQFRASGSRQTDTQYF | TGTGCCAGCAGCCAATTTCGGGCTAGCGGGAGTCGTCAAACAGATACGCAGTATTTT
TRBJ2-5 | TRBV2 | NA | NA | CASSAGLGVGTQYF | TGTGCCAGCAGTGCTGGGCTAGGGGTGGGGACCCAGTACTTC
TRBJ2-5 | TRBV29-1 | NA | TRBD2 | CSVLGLAGAQETQYF | TGCAGCGTTTTGGGACTAGCGGGTGCACAAGAGACCCAGTACTTC
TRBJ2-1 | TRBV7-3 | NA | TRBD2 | CASSLTASGRAGQFF | TGTGCCAGCAGCTTAACGGCTAGCGGGAGGGCCGGGCAGTTCTTC
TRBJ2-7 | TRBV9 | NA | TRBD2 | CASSVGGSKAEQYF | TGTGCCAGCAGCGTAGGCGGGAGTAAAGCCGAGCAGTACTTC
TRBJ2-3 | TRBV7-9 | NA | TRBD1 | CASSLRGNTGGKHPDTQYF | TGTGCCAGCAGTTTAAGGGGGAATACAGGGGGTAAGCACCCCGATACGCAGTATTTT
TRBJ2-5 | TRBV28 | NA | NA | CASRWQNQETQYF | TGTGCCAGCAGGTGGCAGAACCAAGAGACCCAGTACTTC
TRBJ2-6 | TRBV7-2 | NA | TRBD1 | CASSPRGQGTGANVLTF | TGTGCCAGCAGCCCGAGGGGACAGGGGACTGGGGCCAACGTCCTGACTTTC
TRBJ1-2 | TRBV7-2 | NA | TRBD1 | CASTPGGQGYGYTF | TGTGCCAGCACCCCGGGGGGACAGGGCTATGGCTACACCTTC
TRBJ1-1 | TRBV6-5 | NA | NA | CASTRLRGSTTEAFF | TGTGCCAGCACCCGACTTCGGGGTTCGACCACTGAAGCTTTCTTT